Listed below are T cell receptor beta chains from one sample, sequenced in a study of control samples from healthy donors and cancer patients. Assay: immunoSEQ multiplex PCR; the TCRdb copy retains only in-frame clones and omits some. This sample has 98,000 or so clones, with almost 85% found just once. The sample consisted of blood. Receptors originate from a man aged 18 to 30 in good health. CDR3s include the opening cysteine and the closing phenylalanine or tryptophan. D genes are given only for firm matches. Some rows mark clone size as missing; the rest say once, few, many or name a class of expanded clone.

v_call,j_call,clone_size,d_call,cdr3_nt,cdr3_aa
TRBV18,TRBJ2-3,.,TRBD2,TGTGCCAGCTCACCACTTGCTAGCGGGGTCAGCACAGATACGCAGTATTTT,CASSPLASGVSTDTQYF
TRBV4-2,TRBJ2-1,.,TRBD2,TGTGCCAGCAGCCAACGGGGGACTAGCGGGGTAGGGGACAATGAGCAGTTCTTC,CASSQRGTSGVGDNEQFF
TRBV9,TRBJ2-7,.,.,TGTGCCAGCAGCGTAGACTTGGGTAACTCCTACGAGCAGTACTTC,CASSVDLGNSYEQYF
TRBV30,TRBJ2-1,.,TRBD2,TGTGCCTGGAGCGGACTAGCGGGGGCGGTGAATGAGCAGTTCTTC,CAWSGLAGAVNEQFF
TRBV19,TRBJ1-1,once,TRBD1,TGTGCCAGTAGTACTGGACAGGGAGGCTGGTCTGAAGCTTTCTTT,CASSTGQGGWSEAFF
TRBV15,TRBJ1-3,.,.,TGTGCCACCAGCAGAGCGGTAGGGGCTTGGGGAAACACCATATATTTT,CATSRAVGAWGNTIYF
TRBV18,TRBJ2-7,.,.,TGTGCCAGCTCACCGACGGAGGGCGAGCAGTACTTC,CASSPTEGEQYF
TRBV6-1,TRBJ1-6,.,.,TGTGCCAGCAGTGAAGATTACCATAATTCACCCCTCCACTTT,CASSEDYHNSPLHF
TRBV4-3,TRBJ2-1,.,TRBD2,TGCGCCAGCAGCCTTTCCGGGACTAGCAATGAGCAGTTCTTC,CASSLSGTSNEQFF
TRBV6-5,TRBJ1-1,.,.,TGTGCCAGCAGTTACGTCGGGGGAAAAGCCGCTGAAGCTTTCTTT,CASSYVGGKAAEAFF
TRBV29-1,TRBJ1-1,.,.,TGCAGCGTTGCCTGGGGGGTAAACACTGAAGCTTTCTTT,CSVAWGVNTEAFF
TRBV28,TRBJ1-6,.,.,TGTGCCACCCAGGAGGGAGGGAGAACCTATAATTCACCCCTCCACTTT,CATQEGGRTYNSPLHF
TRBV27,TRBJ2-1,.,TRBD2,TGTGCCAGCAGTAAAGGGACTAGCGGGGCGTGGGAGCAGTTCTTC,CASSKGTSGAWEQFF
TRBV6-5,TRBJ1-2,few,TRBD1,TGTGCCAGCATCCAAATCGAAAACAGGGGGGGTGGCTACACCTTC,CASIQIENRGGGYTF
TRBV7-7,TRBJ2-5,.,.,TGTGCCAGCAGCCCTAGAGGGGGTGCCGAAGAGACCCAGTACTTC,CASSPRGGAEETQYF
TRBV4-3,TRBJ1-4,.,.,TGCGCCAGCAGCCAAGATAGGGCGGGGGTAACTAATGAAAAACTGTTTTTT,CASSQDRAGVTNEKLFF
TRBV9,TRBJ1-5,.,TRBD1,TGTGCCAGCAGCCCACAGGGACAGATTAATCAGCCCCAGCATTTT,CASSPQGQINQPQHF
TRBV5-1,TRBJ2-3,.,.,TGCGCCAGCAGGTATGGGAGTACAGATACGCAGTATTTT,CASRYGSTDTQYF
TRBV11-3,TRBJ2-1,.,.,TGTGCCAGCAGCCCGCCAGGGCAGTACAATGAGCAGTTCTTC,CASSPPGQYNEQFF
TRBV24-1,TRBJ1-2,.,TRBD1,TGTGCCGCGGGAGACAGGGGTAACTATGGCTACACCTTC,CAAGDRGNYGYTF
TRBV5-1,TRBJ1-1,few,.,TGCGCCAGCAGCTTGGATCGGGACTTAAGGGAAGCTTTCTTT,CASSLDRDLREAFF
TRBV30,TRBJ1-1,once,TRBD1,TGTGTCTTTCAGAGGGACAGGGTATTTGCTGAAGCTTTCTTT,CVFQRDRVFAEAFF
TRBV6-2/TRBV6-3,TRBJ1-2,.,.,TGTGCCAGCAGCTCGGCCCTTACGGCATTGTATGGCTACACCTTC,CASSSALTALYGYTF
TRBV9,TRBJ1-5,medium-sized,.,TGTGCCAGCAGTTCGGGGGCGAGCAATCAGCCCCAGCATTTT,CASSSGASNQPQHF
TRBV24-1,TRBJ2-1,.,TRBD2,TGTGCCACCAGTTTAGGCGGGGGGGGCTCCTACAATGAGCAGTTCTTC,CATSLGGGGSYNEQFF
TRBV13,TRBJ1-1,.,TRBD1,TGTGCCAGCAGCGTCGACAGGGTGAACACTGAAGCTTTCTTT,CASSVDRVNTEAFF
TRBV9,TRBJ2-3,.,.,TGTGCCAGCACCCTAGGCGGGGATGTTACAGATACGCAGTATTTT,CASTLGGDVTDTQYF
TRBV25-1,TRBJ2-5,few,TRBD2,TGTGCCACGGGGGGGCAAGAGACCCAGTACTTC,CATGGQETQYF
TRBV4-2,TRBJ1-5,.,TRBD1,TGTGCCAGCAGCCTAGGACAGGGGCTCAATCAGCCCCAGCATTTT,CASSLGQGLNQPQHF
TRBV7-2,TRBJ2-1,.,.,TGTGCCAGCAGCCCCCGGGCCCCCGTCAACAATGAGCAGTTCTTC,CASSPRAPVNNEQFF
TRBV3-1/TRBV3-2,TRBJ2-5,.,TRBD2,TGTGCCAGCAGCCTCCAAAGGACTAGCGGGGGGGAGACCCAGTACTTC,CASSLQRTSGGETQYF
TRBV11-1,TRBJ2-7,.,.,TGTGCCAGCAGCTTATTAGACAGAACCTACGAGCAGTACTTC,CASSLLDRTYEQYF
TRBV3-1/TRBV3-2,TRBJ1-5,.,TRBD1,TGTGCCAGCGTGGGGACAGGGGGCTATCAGCCCCAGCATTTT,CASVGTGGYQPQHF
TRBV6-5,TRBJ1-5,.,.,TGTGCCAGCAGCTACCGGGAAAATCAGCCCCAGCATTTT,CASSYRENQPQHF
TRBV28,TRBJ1-5,few,.,TGTGCCAGCAGTTCTTTAGGGCCAAATCAGCCCCAGCATTTT,CASSSLGPNQPQHF
TRBV7-9,TRBJ1-4,.,TRBD1,TGTGCCAGCAGCCCCGACAGGGTTCAGGAAAAACTGTTTTTT,CASSPDRVQEKLFF
TRBV9,TRBJ1-2,.,.,TGTGCCAGCAGCCTGCTAGACAAGGACTATGGCTACACCTTC,CASSLLDKDYGYTF
TRBV5-1,TRBJ2-4,once,.,TGCGCCAGCAGCCAGGGGTCGGGTTTTGGAAACATTCAGTACTTC,CASSQGSGFGNIQYF
TRBV7-9,TRBJ1-4,.,.,TGTGCCAGCAGCTTAGGAGGAGGAGGGGAAGGTGAAAAACTGTTTTTT,CASSLGGGGEGEKLFF
TRBV5-5,TRBJ2-7,.,TRBD1,TGTGCCAGCAGCCGCGGACAGGGATCCTACGAGCAGTACTTC,CASSRGQGSYEQYF
TRBV7-6,TRBJ2-3,.,.,TGTGCCAGCAGCTTAGGTCCGACAGATACGCAGTATTTT,CASSLGPTDTQYF
TRBV24-1,TRBJ2-1,.,.,TGTGCCACCAGTGCCATCAGGGACAATGAGCAGTTCTTC,CATSAIRDNEQFF
TRBV9,TRBJ1-2,.,.,TGTGCCAGCAGCGAGGGGGGGATCTATGGCTACACCTTC,CASSEGGIYGYTF
TRBV7-9,TRBJ1-3,.,.,TGTGCCAGCAGCTTGGACCTCATAGGTTACTCTGGAAACACCATATATTTT,CASSLDLIGYSGNTIYF
TRBV11-2,TRBJ2-5,.,.,TGTGCCAGCTCCTTACGGCGGAAACCACAAGAGACCCAGTACTTC,CASSLRRKPQETQYF
TRBV13,TRBJ1-1,once,.,TGTGCCAGCAGCTCGGACAGAAGTGAAGCTTTCTTT,CASSSDRSEAFF
TRBV6-4,TRBJ1-4,.,.,TGTGCCAGCAGTGCTCGGGCAGGGGCGGCTAATGAAAAACTGTTTTTT,CASSARAGAANEKLFF
TRBV28,TRBJ2-5,.,.,TGTGCCGGCTCCGGGACCCGCCGAGAGACCCAGTACTTC,CAGSGTRRETQYF
TRBV6-1,TRBJ2-5,once,TRBD2,TGTGCCAGCAGTGGCATTAAGCGGGGGGGCGACCCCTGGGAGACCCAGTACTTC,CASSGIKRGGDPWETQYF
TRBV12-3/TRBV12-4,TRBJ1-2,.,TRBD1,TGTGCCAGCAGCCGAACCCCCTTAACAGGGGAAACCTTC,CASSRTPLTGETF
TRBV6-5,TRBJ2-3,.,.,TGTGCCAGCAGTTACTCGGATTCGAATACGCAGTATTTT,CASSYSDSNTQYF
TRBV5-1,TRBJ2-7,.,.,TGCGCCAGCAGCTTGGGGGTGGGGCCCCACGAGCAGTACTTC,CASSLGVGPHEQYF